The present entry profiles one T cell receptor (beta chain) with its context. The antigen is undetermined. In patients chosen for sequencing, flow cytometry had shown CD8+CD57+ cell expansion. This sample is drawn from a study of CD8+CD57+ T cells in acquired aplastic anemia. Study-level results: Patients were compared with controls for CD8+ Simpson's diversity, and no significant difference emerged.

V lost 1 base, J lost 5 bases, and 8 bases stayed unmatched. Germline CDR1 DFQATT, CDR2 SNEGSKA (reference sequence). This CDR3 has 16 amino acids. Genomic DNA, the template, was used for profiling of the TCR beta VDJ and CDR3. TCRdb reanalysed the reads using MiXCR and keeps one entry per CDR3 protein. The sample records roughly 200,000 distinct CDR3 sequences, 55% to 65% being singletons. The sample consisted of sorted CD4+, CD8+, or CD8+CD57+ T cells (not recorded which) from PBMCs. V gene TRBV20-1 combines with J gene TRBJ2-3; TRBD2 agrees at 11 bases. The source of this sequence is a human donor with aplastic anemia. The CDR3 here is CSARGLAGGRGDTQYF. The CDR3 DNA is TGCAGTGCTAGAGGCCTAGCGGGAGGAAGAGGAGATACGCAGTATTTT.